This T cell receptor beta chain was obtained from a study of patients with pleural tuberculosis. TCRdb re-called the reads through MiXCR, storing one row per CDR3 protein. The data contain 45,000 to 60,000 distinct CDR3 sequences, 6% to 8% of them singletons. This clonotype was counted ten times or more. Per the germline V gene, CDR1 is DFQATT and CDR2 is SNEGSKA (reference sequence). The length of the CDR3 is 13 residues. J gave up 5 bases and V 6 bases, and 8 bases lay outside the gene matches. The V and J genes are TRBV20-1 and TRBJ2-3, with 7 bases identical to TRBD2. This receptor was identified in a human donor with pleural tuberculosis. As DNA, the CDR3 is TGCAGTGCCCCTAGCGGTTGGGGAGATACGCAGTATTTT. It encodes CSAPSGWGDTQYF.